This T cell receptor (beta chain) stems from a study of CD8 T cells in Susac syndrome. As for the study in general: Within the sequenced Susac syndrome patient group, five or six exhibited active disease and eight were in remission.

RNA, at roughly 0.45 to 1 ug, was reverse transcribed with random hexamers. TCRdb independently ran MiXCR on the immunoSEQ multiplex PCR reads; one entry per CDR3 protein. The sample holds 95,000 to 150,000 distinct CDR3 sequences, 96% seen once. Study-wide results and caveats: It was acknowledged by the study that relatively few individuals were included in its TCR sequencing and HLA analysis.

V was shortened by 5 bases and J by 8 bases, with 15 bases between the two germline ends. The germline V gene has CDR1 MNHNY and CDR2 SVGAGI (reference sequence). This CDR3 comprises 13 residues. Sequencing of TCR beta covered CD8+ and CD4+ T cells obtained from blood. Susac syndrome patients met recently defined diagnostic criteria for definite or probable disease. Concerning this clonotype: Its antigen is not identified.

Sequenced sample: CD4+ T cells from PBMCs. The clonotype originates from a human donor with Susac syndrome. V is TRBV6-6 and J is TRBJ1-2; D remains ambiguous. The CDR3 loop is CASSPVAFSGYTF. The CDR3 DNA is TGTGCCAGCAGTCCCGTCGCTTTCTCAGGCTACACCTTC.